The rows below give T cell receptor beta chains drawn from one sample of a study of OX40 agonist ivuxolimab in advanced cancers. Repertoires were generated with immunoSEQ multiplex PCR, while TCRdb's copy carries only in-frame clones and drops some. Of over 55,000 clones in the sample, 80% were seen once. Here the sequenced sample was CD4+ or CD8+ T cells sorted from blood, taken in a trial of the OX40 agonist ivuxolimab. These TCRs come from an adult with an advanced solid tumor such as melanoma, head and neck, liver or kidney cancer. Each CDR3 is given with its conserved first and last residue. Fields, in order: V gene, D gene, J gene, clone size, CDR3 protein, CDR3 DNA. D genes are given only for firm matches. Clone size, where shown, is once, few, many, or a class for clones that have expanded.

V gene: TRBV30
D gene: NA
J gene: TRBJ1-2
clone size: few
CDR3 protein: CAWSLYSDGNYGYTF
CDR3 DNA: TGTGCCTGGAGTCTCTACTCCGACGGGAACTATGGCTACACCTTC

V gene: TRBV28
D gene: TRBD1
J gene: TRBJ1-5
clone size: few
CDR3 protein: CASSKTQGAWSQHF
CDR3 DNA: TGTGCCAGCAGTAAGACCCAGGGGGCTTGGTCCCAGCATTTT

V gene: TRBV2
D gene: TRBD1
J gene: TRBJ2-5
clone size: NA
CDR3 protein: CASGQDRGQETQYF
CDR3 DNA: TGTGCCAGCGGCCAAGACAGGGGGCAAGAGACCCAGTACTTC

V gene: TRBV10-3
D gene: TRBD1
J gene: TRBJ2-6
clone size: NA
CDR3 protein: CAISSGQASSGANVLTF
CDR3 DNA: TGTGCCATCAGTTCGGGACAGGCGAGCTCTGGGGCCAACGTCCTGACTTTC

V gene: TRBV6-5
D gene: NA
J gene: TRBJ2-2
clone size: NA
CDR3 protein: CASKPYKNTGELFF
CDR3 DNA: TGTGCCAGCAAGCCCTACAAGAACACCGGGGAGCTGTTTTTT

V gene: TRBV7-2
D gene: TRBD2
J gene: TRBJ2-7
clone size: NA
CDR3 protein: CASSLKRGSSYEQYF
CDR3 DNA: TGTGCCAGCAGCTTAAAGCGGGGAAGCTCCTACGAGCAGTACTTC

V gene: TRBV5-3
D gene: NA
J gene: TRBJ1-5
clone size: few
CDR3 protein: CARSPYSNQPQHF
CDR3 DNA: TGTGCCAGAAGCCCATATAGCAATCAGCCCCAGCATTTT

V gene: TRBV25-1
D gene: NA
J gene: TRBJ2-4
clone size: NA
CDR3 protein: CASSELGQGENIQYF
CDR3 DNA: TGTGCCAGCAGTGAATTAGGGCAGGGAGAGAACATTCAGTACTTC

V gene: TRBV5-1
D gene: NA
J gene: TRBJ2-7
clone size: NA
CDR3 protein: CASSLWGQDEQYF
CDR3 DNA: TGCGCCAGCAGCTTGTGGGGGCAGGACGAGCAGTACTTC

V gene: TRBV4-1
D gene: NA
J gene: TRBJ2-3
clone size: NA
CDR3 protein: CASSRTREYGDTQYF
CDR3 DNA: TGCGCCAGCAGCCGGACCCGGGAGTATGGAGATACGCAGTATTTT

V gene: TRBV19
D gene: NA
J gene: TRBJ1-5
clone size: NA
CDR3 protein: CASSIGTVDQPQHF
CDR3 DNA: TGTGCCAGTAGTATAGGAACGGTGGATCAGCCCCAGCATTTT

V gene: TRBV6-1
D gene: TRBD1
J gene: TRBJ1-5
clone size: NA
CDR3 protein: CASSGTGEGGNQPQHF
CDR3 DNA: TGTGCCAGCAGTGGAACAGGGGAGGGAGGCAATCAGCCCCAGCATTTT

V gene: TRBV27
D gene: NA
J gene: TRBJ2-7
clone size: NA
CDR3 protein: CASSLRRDFYEQYF
CDR3 DNA: TGTGCCAGCAGTTTACGCAGGGACTTCTACGAGCAGTACTTC

V gene: TRBV9
D gene: NA
J gene: TRBJ2-2
clone size: many
CDR3 protein: CASSVEVLSTGELFF
CDR3 DNA: TGTGCCAGCAGCGTAGAGGTCCTCTCCACCGGGGAGCTGTTTTTT

V gene: TRBV30
D gene: NA
J gene: TRBJ1-5
clone size: few
CDR3 protein: CAWSAQVGNQPQHF
CDR3 DNA: TGTGCCTGGAGTGCGCAGGTGGGCAATCAGCCCCAGCATTTT

V gene: TRBV28
D gene: NA
J gene: TRBJ1-1
clone size: NA
CDR3 protein: CASTLGGTEAFF
CDR3 DNA: TGTGCCAGCACCCTAGGGGGCACTGAAGCTTTCTTT

V gene: TRBV5-8
D gene: NA
J gene: TRBJ2-1
clone size: NA
CDR3 protein: CASSLEGPYNEQFF
CDR3 DNA: TGTGCCAGCAGCTTGGAAGGGCCCTACAATGAGCAGTTCTTC

V gene: TRBV7-8
D gene: TRBD2
J gene: TRBJ2-3
clone size: NA
CDR3 protein: CASSSGFTSGSTDTQYF
CDR3 DNA: TGTGCCAGCAGCTCCGGTTTCACTAGCGGGAGCACAGATACGCAGTATTTT

V gene: TRBV28
D gene: NA
J gene: TRBJ1-2
clone size: NA
CDR3 protein: CASSPSDKSGYTF
CDR3 DNA: TGTGCCAGCAGTCCCTCGGACAAATCTGGCTACACCTTC

V gene: TRBV4-3
D gene: TRBD1
J gene: TRBJ1-2
clone size: NA
CDR3 protein: CASSQDSGTGAYGYTF
CDR3 DNA: TGCGCCAGCAGCCAAGATTCCGGGACAGGAGCCTATGGCTACACCTTC

V gene: TRBV2
D gene: NA
J gene: TRBJ1-4
clone size: NA
CDR3 protein: CASRGLPGVSLKGLLFF
CDR3 DNA: TGTGCGAGCAGAGGACTCCCTGGCGTCAGCTTAAAGGGGTTACTGTTTTTT

V gene: TRBV6-6
D gene: NA
J gene: TRBJ1-1
clone size: NA
CDR3 protein: CASAKGNSPTEAFF
CDR3 DNA: TGTGCCAGTGCTAAAGGGAACAGCCCCACTGAAGCTTTCTTT

V gene: TRBV7-8
D gene: NA
J gene: TRBJ2-5
clone size: NA
CDR3 protein: CASSLAGVETQYF
CDR3 DNA: TGTGCCAGCAGCTTAGCGGGGGTGGAGACCCAGTACTTC

V gene: TRBV5-5
D gene: TRBD1
J gene: TRBJ2-7
clone size: NA
CDR3 protein: CASSRTTGVSYEQYF
CDR3 DNA: TGTGCCAGCAGCAGGACAACAGGGGTGAGCTACGAGCAGTACTTC

V gene: TRBV19
D gene: NA
J gene: TRBJ1-1
clone size: NA
CDR3 protein: CASSRPGNTEAFF
CDR3 DNA: TGTGCCAGTAGTAGGCCAGGGAACACTGAAGCTTTCTTT

V gene: TRBV7-8
D gene: NA
J gene: TRBJ1-1
clone size: NA
CDR3 protein: CASNMDRNTEAFF
CDR3 DNA: TGTGCCAGCAACATGGACAGGAACACTGAAGCTTTCTTT

V gene: TRBV28
D gene: NA
J gene: TRBJ1-5
clone size: NA
CDR3 protein: CAVRGPNQPQHF
CDR3 DNA: TGTGCCGTCCGGGGTCCAAATCAGCCCCAGCATTTT

V gene: TRBV4-3
D gene: NA
J gene: TRBJ2-3
clone size: NA
CDR3 protein: CASSQETRGTDTQYF
CDR3 DNA: TGCGCCAGCAGCCAAGAGACCCGTGGGACAGATACGCAGTATTTT

V gene: TRBV5-4
D gene: NA
J gene: TRBJ1-1
clone size: NA
CDR3 protein: CASSPGGRMDTEAFF
CDR3 DNA: TGTGCCAGCAGCCCTGGGGGGAGGATGGACACTGAAGCTTTCTTT

V gene: TRBV2
D gene: NA
J gene: TRBJ1-1
clone size: NA
CDR3 protein: CASRISVNTEAFF
CDR3 DNA: TGTGCCAGCAGAATCTCAGTGAACACTGAAGCTTTCTTT

V gene: TRBV27
D gene: NA
J gene: TRBJ1-5
clone size: NA
CDR3 protein: CASSPQGRGNQPQHF
CDR3 DNA: TGTGCCAGCAGTCCCCAGGGGAGGGGCAATCAGCCCCAGCATTTT

V gene: TRBV30
D gene: NA
J gene: TRBJ1-3
clone size: few
CDR3 protein: CAWSVLGSGNTIYF
CDR3 DNA: TGTGCCTGGAGTGTACTGGGTTCTGGAAACACCATATATTTT

V gene: TRBV27
D gene: TRBD2
J gene: TRBJ2-7
clone size: NA
CDR3 protein: CASSSSTSGRTREQYF
CDR3 DNA: TGTGCCAGCAGTTCGTCCACTAGCGGGAGGACGAGGGAGCAGTACTTC

V gene: TRBV6-5
D gene: TRBD2
J gene: TRBJ2-2
clone size: NA
CDR3 protein: CASSFTSDGGELFF
CDR3 DNA: TGTGCCAGCAGTTTTACTAGCGATGGCGGGGAGCTGTTTTTT

V gene: TRBV30
D gene: NA
J gene: TRBJ2-1
clone size: NA
CDR3 protein: CACEGLASSYNEQFF
CDR3 DNA: TGTGCCTGTGAGGGCCTAGCGAGCTCCTACAATGAGCAGTTCTTC

V gene: TRBV4-3
D gene: NA
J gene: TRBJ1-3
clone size: NA
CDR3 protein: CASSQDVNTGNTIYF
CDR3 DNA: TGCGCCAGCAGCCAAGATGTGAATACTGGAAACACCATATATTTT

V gene: TRBV7-7
D gene: NA
J gene: TRBJ2-5
clone size: NA
CDR3 protein: CASSLVGTLGETQYF
CDR3 DNA: TGTGCCAGCAGCTTAGTAGGGACTTTGGGAGAGACCCAGTACTTC

V gene: TRBV5-1
D gene: NA
J gene: TRBJ2-1
clone size: NA
CDR3 protein: CASSVGGNEQFF
CDR3 DNA: TGCGCCAGCAGCGTCGGGGGCAATGAGCAGTTCTTC

V gene: TRBV28
D gene: NA
J gene: TRBJ2-4
clone size: NA
CDR3 protein: CASRGRVLAKNIQYF
CDR3 DNA: TGTGCCAGCAGGGGACGCGTGTTAGCCAAAAACATTCAGTACTTC

V gene: TRBV11-2
D gene: NA
J gene: TRBJ2-6
clone size: NA
CDR3 protein: CASGSGANVLTF
CDR3 DNA: TGTGCCAGCGGCTCTGGGGCCAACGTCCTGACTTTC

V gene: TRBV19
D gene: NA
J gene: TRBJ2-1
clone size: NA
CDR3 protein: CASSLYNEQFF
CDR3 DNA: TGTGCCAGTAGTCTCTACAATGAGCAGTTCTTC

V gene: TRBV10-2
D gene: TRBD2
J gene: TRBJ2-1
clone size: NA
CDR3 protein: CASSEAPGGEQFF
CDR3 DNA: TGCGCCAGCAGTGAGGCCCCGGGAGGTGAGCAGTTCTTC

V gene: TRBV7-9
D gene: NA
J gene: TRBJ1-4
clone size: NA
CDR3 protein: CASSPRGGVASTNEKLFF
CDR3 DNA: TGTGCCAGCAGCCCCCGCGGAGGGGTTGCGTCAACTAATGAAAAACTGTTTTTT

V gene: TRBV5-6
D gene: NA
J gene: TRBJ2-7
clone size: once
CDR3 protein: CASSLRDEQYF
CDR3 DNA: TGTGCCAGCAGCTTGAGAGACGAGCAGTACTTC

V gene: TRBV10-3
D gene: TRBD1
J gene: TRBJ2-2
clone size: few
CDR3 protein: CAISGFGQGKTGELFF
CDR3 DNA: TGTGCCATCAGCGGTTTTGGACAGGGGAAAACCGGGGAGCTGTTTTTT

V gene: TRBV30
D gene: TRBD1
J gene: TRBJ1-2
clone size: NA
CDR3 protein: CAWSRTSGGVYGYTF
CDR3 DNA: TGTGCCTGGAGTCGCACCTCAGGGGGAGTATATGGCTACACCTTC

V gene: TRBV7-2
D gene: NA
J gene: TRBJ1-5
clone size: NA
CDR3 protein: CASSAGGGNQPQHF
CDR3 DNA: TGTGCCAGCAGCGCTGGGGGGGGCAATCAGCCCCAGCATTTT

V gene: TRBV28
D gene: NA
J gene: TRBJ2-1
clone size: few
CDR3 protein: CASSLDSYNEQFF
CDR3 DNA: TGTGCCAGCAGTCTTGACTCCTACAATGAGCAGTTCTTC

V gene: TRBV5-4
D gene: NA
J gene: TRBJ1-1
clone size: few
CDR3 protein: CASSKQGLMNTEAFF
CDR3 DNA: TGTGCCAGCAGTAAGCAGGGCCTCATGAACACTGAAGCTTTCTTT

V gene: TRBV4-2
D gene: TRBD2
J gene: TRBJ2-3
clone size: NA
CDR3 protein: CASSRRGGPSTDTQYF
CDR3 DNA: TGTGCCAGCAGCCGCCGGGGGGGGCCATCCACAGATACGCAGTATTTT

V gene: TRBV28
D gene: NA
J gene: TRBJ1-2
clone size: NA
CDR3 protein: CASSFSSILGRGANYGYTF
CDR3 DNA: TGTGCCAGCAGTTTCTCGAGTATACTAGGGCGAGGGGCTAACTATGGCTACACCTTC

V gene: TRBV9
D gene: NA
J gene: TRBJ2-1
clone size: NA
CDR3 protein: CASSVAEVGEQFF
CDR3 DNA: TGTGCCAGCAGCGTAGCGGAAGTAGGGGAGCAGTTCTTC

V gene: TRBV2
D gene: NA
J gene: TRBJ1-5
clone size: NA
CDR3 protein: CASSQQQGYQPQHF
CDR3 DNA: TGTGCCAGCAGTCAACAACAGGGTTACCAGCCCCAGCATTTT

V gene: TRBV5-5
D gene: NA
J gene: TRBJ2-6
clone size: once
CDR3 protein: CASRENAGANVLTF
CDR3 DNA: TGTGCCAGCAGGGAGAACGCTGGGGCCAACGTCCTGACTTTC

V gene: TRBV30
D gene: NA
J gene: TRBJ2-3
clone size: NA
CDR3 protein: CAWSAGWNTQYF
CDR3 DNA: TGTGCCTGGAGTGCGGGATGGAATACGCAGTATTTT

V gene: TRBV28
D gene: TRBD1
J gene: TRBJ2-1
clone size: NA
CDR3 protein: CATYRQGANEQFF
CDR3 DNA: TGTGCCACCTACCGGCAGGGGGCCAATGAGCAGTTCTTC

V gene: TRBV5-1
D gene: TRBD2
J gene: TRBJ2-1
clone size: NA
CDR3 protein: CASSLWTSGGDNEQFF
CDR3 DNA: TGCGCCAGCAGCTTGTGGACTAGCGGGGGGGACAATGAGCAGTTCTTC

V gene: TRBV29-1
D gene: NA
J gene: TRBJ2-3
clone size: NA
CDR3 protein: CSVEGPMGPDTQYF
CDR3 DNA: TGCAGCGTTGAAGGTCCGATGGGCCCAGATACGCAGTATTTT